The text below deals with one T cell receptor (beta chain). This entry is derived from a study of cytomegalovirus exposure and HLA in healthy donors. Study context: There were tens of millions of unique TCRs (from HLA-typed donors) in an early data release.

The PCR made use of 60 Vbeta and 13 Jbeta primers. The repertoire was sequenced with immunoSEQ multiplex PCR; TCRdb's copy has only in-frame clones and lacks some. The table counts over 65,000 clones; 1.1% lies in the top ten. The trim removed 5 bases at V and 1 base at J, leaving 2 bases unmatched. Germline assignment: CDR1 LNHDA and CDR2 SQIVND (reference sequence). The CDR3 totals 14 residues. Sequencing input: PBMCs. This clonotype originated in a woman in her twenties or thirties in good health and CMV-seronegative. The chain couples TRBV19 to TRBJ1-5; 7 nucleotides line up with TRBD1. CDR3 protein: CASSWGQSNQPQHF. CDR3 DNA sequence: TGTGCCAGTAGTTGGGGACAGAGCAATCAGCCCCAGCATTTT.